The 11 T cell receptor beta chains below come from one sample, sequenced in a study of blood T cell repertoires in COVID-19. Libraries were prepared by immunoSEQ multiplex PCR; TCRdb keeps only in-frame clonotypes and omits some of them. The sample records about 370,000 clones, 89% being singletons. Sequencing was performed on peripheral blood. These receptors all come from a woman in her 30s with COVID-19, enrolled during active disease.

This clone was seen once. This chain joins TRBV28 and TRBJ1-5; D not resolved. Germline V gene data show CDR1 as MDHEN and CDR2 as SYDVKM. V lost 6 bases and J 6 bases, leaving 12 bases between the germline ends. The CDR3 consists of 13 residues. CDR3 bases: TGTGCCAGCAGCGGGGTCGGGGTTCAGCCCCAGCATTTT. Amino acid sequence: CASSGVGVQPQHF.

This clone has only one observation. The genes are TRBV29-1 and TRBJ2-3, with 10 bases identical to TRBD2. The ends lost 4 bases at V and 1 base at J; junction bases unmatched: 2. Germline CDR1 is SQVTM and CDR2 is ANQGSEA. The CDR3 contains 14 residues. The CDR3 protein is CSVASGGGTDTQYF. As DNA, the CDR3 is TGCAGCGTTGCAAGCGGGGGGGGCACAGATACGCAGTATTTT.

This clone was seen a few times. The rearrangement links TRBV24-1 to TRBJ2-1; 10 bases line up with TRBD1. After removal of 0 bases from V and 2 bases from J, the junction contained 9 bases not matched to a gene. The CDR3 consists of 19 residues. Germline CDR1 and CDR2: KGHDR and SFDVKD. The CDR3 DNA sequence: TGTGCCACCAGTGATTTGATTGATCCGACAGGGGGCACCTACAATGAGCAGTTCTTC. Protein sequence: CATSDLIDPTGGTYNEQFF.

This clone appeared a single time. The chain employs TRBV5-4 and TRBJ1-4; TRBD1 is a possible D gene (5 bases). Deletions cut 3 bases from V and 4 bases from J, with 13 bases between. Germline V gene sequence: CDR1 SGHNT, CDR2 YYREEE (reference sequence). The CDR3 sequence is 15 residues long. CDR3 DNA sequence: TGTGCCAGCAGCTCTGGTCGGGGGTATAATGAAAAACTGTTTTTT. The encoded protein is CASSSGRGYNEKLFF.

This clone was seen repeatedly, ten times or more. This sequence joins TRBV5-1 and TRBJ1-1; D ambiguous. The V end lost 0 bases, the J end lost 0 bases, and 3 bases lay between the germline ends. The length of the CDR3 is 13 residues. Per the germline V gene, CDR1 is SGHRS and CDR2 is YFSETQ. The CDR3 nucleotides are TGCGCCAGCAGCTTGGCGGTGAACACTGAAGCTTTCTTT. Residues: CASSLAVNTEAFF.

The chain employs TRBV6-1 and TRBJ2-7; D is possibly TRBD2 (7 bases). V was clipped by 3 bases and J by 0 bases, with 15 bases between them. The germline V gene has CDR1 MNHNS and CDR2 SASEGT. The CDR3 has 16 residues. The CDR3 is CASSEWGRGSSYEQYF. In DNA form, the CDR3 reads TGTGCCAGCAGTGAGTGGGGGAGGGGGTCCTCCTACGAGCAGTACTTC.

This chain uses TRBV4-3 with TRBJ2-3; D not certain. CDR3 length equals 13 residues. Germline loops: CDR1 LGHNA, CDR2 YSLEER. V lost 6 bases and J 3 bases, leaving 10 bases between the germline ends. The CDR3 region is CASSPRTTDTQYF. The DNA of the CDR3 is TGCGCCAGCAGTCCAAGAACTACAGATACGCAGTATTTT.

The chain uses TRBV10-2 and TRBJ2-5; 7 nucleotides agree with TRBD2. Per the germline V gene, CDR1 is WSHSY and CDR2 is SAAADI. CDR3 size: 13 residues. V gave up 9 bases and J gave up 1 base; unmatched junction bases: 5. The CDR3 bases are TGCGCCAGTTTTAGGGAGGGCCAAGAGACCCAGTACTTC. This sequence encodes CASFREGQETQYF.

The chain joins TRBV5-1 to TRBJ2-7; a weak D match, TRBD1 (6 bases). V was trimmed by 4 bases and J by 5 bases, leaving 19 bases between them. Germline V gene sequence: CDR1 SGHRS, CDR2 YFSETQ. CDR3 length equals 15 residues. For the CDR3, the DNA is TGCGCCAGCAGCCGAGAGGGGGTGTACCGAGACGAGCAGTACTTC. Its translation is CASSREGVYRDEQYF.

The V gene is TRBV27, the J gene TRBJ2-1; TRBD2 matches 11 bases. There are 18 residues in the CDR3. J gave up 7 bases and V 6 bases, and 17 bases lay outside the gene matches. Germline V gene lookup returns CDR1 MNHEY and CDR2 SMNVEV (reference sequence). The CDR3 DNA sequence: TGTGCCAGCAGCCCACTAGCGGGGGTAGCGGGAGTGAGGAATGAGCAGTTCTTC. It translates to CASSPLAGVAGVRNEQFF.

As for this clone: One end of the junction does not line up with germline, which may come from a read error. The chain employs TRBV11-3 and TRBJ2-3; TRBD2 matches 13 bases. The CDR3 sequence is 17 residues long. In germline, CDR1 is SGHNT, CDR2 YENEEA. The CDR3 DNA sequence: TGTGCCAGCAGCCTAGAGGGACTAGCGGGGTCCACAGATACGCAGTATTTT. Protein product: CASSLEGLAGSTDTQYF.